The 20 T cell receptor beta chains below were found in one sample sequenced in a study of graft-versus-host responses after intestinal transplantation. Clones were read by immunoSEQ multiplex PCR, and TCRdb kept only the in-frame ones, dropping some. In the table there are about 7,400 clones, 30% of which are singletons. Sequenced here: alloreactive CD4+ T cells from a mixed lymphocyte reaction culture, sampled before transplantation. The subset is: CFSE-low proliferating T cells sorted from roughly 6-day pre-transplant mixed lymphocyte reaction (GvH or HvG direction). These receptors were collected from a human patient who was an organ donor for intestinal transplantation.

In the case of this clone: One end of the junction fails to match germline, which may point to a read error. The CDR3 nucleotides read TGCGTTACTAGCGGGAGCTACAATGAGCAGTTCTTC. Translated: CVTSGSYNEQFF. This chain joins TRBV10-3 and TRBJ2-1, with 11 bases matching TRBD2. This CDR3 has 12 residues. Per the germline V gene, CDR1 is ENHRY and CDR2 is SYGVKD.

This clone was observed a few times. This sequence joins TRBV7-9 and TRBJ1-6, with 8 nucleotides matching TRBD1. Germline V gene lookup returns CDR1 SEHNR and CDR2 FQNEAQ (reference sequence). V trimming: 1 base; J trimming: 10 bases; junction bases outside the gene matches: 6. The CDR3 covers 15 residues. The CDR3 coding sequence is TGTGCCAGCAGCTTAGTGGGGACAGGCGGGTCACCCCTCCACTTT. It is translated as CASSLVGTGGSPLHF.

V and J are TRBV19 and TRBJ2-7; tentative D call: TRBD1 (5 bases). The CDR3 has 13 amino acids. The germline gives CDR1 LNHDA, CDR2 SQIVND (reference sequence). V was shortened by 5 bases and J by 2 bases, with 10 bases between the two germline ends. CDR3: CASSAQGPYEQYF. In DNA, the CDR3 is TGTGCCAGTAGTGCCCAGGGCCCCTACGAGCAGTACTTC.

The rearrangement uses TRBV7-9 and TRBJ1-1, with unresolved D. V gave up 3 bases and J gave up 5 bases, with 10 bases separating them. This CDR3 region has 13 residues. In germline, CDR1 is SEHNR, CDR2 FQNEAQ (reference sequence). The CDR3 region has the DNA TGTGCCAGCAGCTTGCATACAGTTACTGAAGCTTTCTTT. Amino acid sequence: CASSLHTVTEAFF. The full variable domain, with the rest looked up from reference TRBV7-9 and TRBJ1-1, is DTGVSQNPRHKITKRGQNVTFRCDPISEHNRLYWYRQTLGQGPEFLTYFQNEAQLEKSRLLSDRFSAERPKGSFSTLEIQRTEQGDSAMYLCASSLHTVTEAFFGQGTRLTVV.

The chain combines TRBV4-2 with TRBJ1-3, with 7 bases aligning to TRBD1. Germline V lookup: CDR1 LGHNA, CDR2 YNFKEQ. This CDR3 is built from 15 residues. Unmatched junction bases numbered 9, after V lost 2 bases and J lost 8 bases. Here the CDR3 DNA reads TGTGCCAGCAGCCAACGCGGGACAGCCCGCCACACCATATATTTT. Translation: CASSQRGTARHTIYF.

The rearrangement joins TRBV6-1 to TRBJ2-3; D gene uncertain. Germline V gene data show CDR1 as MNHNS and CDR2 as SASEGT. The CDR3 is 14 residues long. Trimming pared 11 bases from V and 1 base from J, leaving 16 bases between. For the CDR3, the DNA is TGTGCCTCCGTTCTGCGGTTGGGCACAGATACGCAGTATTTT. Its translation: CASVLRLGTDTQYF.

The chain is built from TRBV7-6 and TRBJ2-1; a possible D gene is TRBD1 (6 bases). The CDR3 sequence is 12 residues long. V lost 5 bases to trimming and J lost 9 bases, with 11 bases between them. The germline V gene encodes CDR1 SGHVS and CDR2 FNYEAQ. This CDR3 is CASSQGLLEQFF. The DNA for the CDR3 is TGTGCCAGCAGCCAGGGGCTTCTTGAGCAGTTCTTC.

The J gene is TRBJ2-5, the V gene TRBV1; TRBD2, as called in the table, went unchecked against the DNA. TRBV1 is noted as a pseudogene. The CDR3 length is 13 residues. The CDR3 DNA reads as TGCACCAGCAGCCGGGGGGGACAAGAGACCCAGTACTTC. This gives the protein CTSSRGGQETQYF.

In DNA form, the CDR3 reads TGTGCCAGCAGCGTAGAAGCGACTAGCGGACTAACCGGGGAGCTGTTTTTT. This encodes CASSVEATSGLTGELFF. This sequence joins TRBV9 and TRBJ2-2, with TRBD2 matching 9 bases. This CDR3 is built from 17 residues. Per the germline V gene, CDR1 is SGDLS and CDR2 is YYNGEE. V lost 0 bases to trimming and J lost 5 bases; unmatched junction nucleotides: 8.

The rearrangement joins TRBV6-1 to TRBJ1-2; no clear D. V lost 1 base and J lost 4, with 10 bases in between. CDR3 length: 14 residues. The germline V gene has CDR1 MNHNS and CDR2 SASEGT. In DNA form, the CDR3 reads TGTGCCAGCAGTGAAGTGGGTGGAGGCTATGGCTACACCTTC. Its protein product is CASSEVGGGYGYTF.

Relative to its sample, this clone is medium-sized. V gene TRBV7-2 combines with J gene TRBJ2-3; 8 bases map to TRBD2. The CDR3 has 15 amino acids. Germline values: CDR1 SGHTA, CDR2 FQGNSA. V lost 5 bases, J lost 8 bases, and 12 bases stayed unmatched. CDR3 loop: CASSPIYAGGVTQYF. CDR3 nucleotides: TGTGCCAGCAGCCCGATCTACGCCGGGGGGGTTACGCAGTATTTT.

In its sample, this clone ranks as medium-sized. The rearrangement uses TRBV2 and TRBJ2-7; tentatively, D is TRBD1 (6 bases). Germline lookup yields CDR1 SNHLY and CDR2 FYNNEI. The CDR3 sequence is 11 residues long. Trimming removed 8 bases at V and 8 bases at J, with 13 bases between. The CDR3 nucleotides read TGTGCCAGCTCCTCAGGGGACAAGCAGTACTTC. Its translation: CASSSGDKQYF.

In this sample, this clone is medium-sized. The CDR3 DNA sequence: TGCAGTGTAAGGAGCTCCTACGAGCAGTACTTC. Amino acid sequence: CSVRSSYEQYF. J is TRBJ2-7 and V is TRBV20-1; D unresolved. CDR3 length: 11 residues. Trimming shortened V by 7 bases and J by 0 bases, and 7 bases separated the two germline ends. Germline values: CDR1 DFQATT, CDR2 SNEGSKA (reference sequence).

This clone was counted between two and nine times. The chain carries TRBV11-3 and TRBJ2-3; maybe TRBD2 (5 bases). The V gene's germline CDR1 is SGHNT and CDR2 YENEEA. With 0 bases removed from V and 9 bases from J, the gap between germline ends came to 10 bases. This CDR3 contains 13 residues. The CDR3 DNA sequence: TGTGCCAGCAGCTTAGATCGAAGAGGGACGCAGTATTTT. Amino acids: CASSLDRRGTQYF.

This clone was observed a handful of times. The gene calls are TRBV5-6 and TRBJ2-3; no definite D call. The germline V gene encodes CDR1 SGHDT and CDR2 YYEEEE. Trimming stripped 4 bases from V and 0 bases from J, with 3 bases between. CDR3 size: 12 residues. The CDR3 sequence is CASSLSTDTQYF. CDR3 bases: TGTGCCAGCAGCCTTAGCACAGATACGCAGTATTTT.

This clone was seen a handful of times. The chain couples TRBV18 to TRBJ2-1, with TRBD2 matching 7 bases. Trimming took 1 base from V and 7 from J; bases not matched to a gene: 10. Germline V gene sequence: CDR1 KGHSH, CDR2 LQKENI. The CDR3 runs to 16 residues. The CDR3 loop is CASSPRGGSVENEQFF. The CDR3 region has the DNA TGTGCCAGCTCACCACGAGGCGGGAGCGTCGAAAATGAGCAGTTCTTC.

This clone was recorded only once. The chain combines TRBV6-9 with TRBJ2-4; 7 bases agree with TRBD1. The germline V gene has CDR1 MNHGY and CDR2 SVAAGI. Trimming at V came to 11 bases and at J to 6 bases, leaving 4 bases not matched to a gene. This CDR3 region has 11 residues. CDR3 DNA sequence: TGTGCCTCAAGGGGGCTAAACATTCAGTACTTC. Translating it yields CASRGLNIQYF.

The chain has TRBV7-8 and TRBJ2-7; TRBD2 matches 7 bases. CDR3 length: 15 amino acids. Germline CDR1 reads SGHVS; CDR2 reads FQNEAQ. Trimming cost V 5 bases and J 2 bases; bases outside gene matches: 9. CDR3 residues: CASSPYTGGTYEQYF. DNA for the CDR3: TGTGCCAGCAGCCCCTACACGGGAGGTACCTACGAGCAGTACTTC.

This rearrangement joins TRBV4-2 to TRBJ2-1, with 7 bases fitting TRBD2. V was pared by 1 base and J by 7 bases, with 7 bases of the junction left unmatched. The CDR3 totals 15 residues. The germline gives CDR1 LGHNA, CDR2 YNFKEQ. Here the CDR3 DNA reads TGTGCCAGCAGCCAAGCCTCCCTGCGGGGGAATGAGCAGTTCTTC. The encoded protein is CASSQASLRGNEQFF.

This chain connects TRBV5-4 to TRBJ2-7; TRBD2 might be the D (6 bases). CDR1 is SGHNT, CDR2 YYREEE, per germline (reference sequence). This CDR3 has 13 amino acids. Trimming left V 7 bases short and J 3 bases short, with 14 bases between. CDR3 bases: TGTGCCAGCTCACGGGAGTCCAACTACGAGCAGTACTTC. Protein product: CASSRESNYEQYF.